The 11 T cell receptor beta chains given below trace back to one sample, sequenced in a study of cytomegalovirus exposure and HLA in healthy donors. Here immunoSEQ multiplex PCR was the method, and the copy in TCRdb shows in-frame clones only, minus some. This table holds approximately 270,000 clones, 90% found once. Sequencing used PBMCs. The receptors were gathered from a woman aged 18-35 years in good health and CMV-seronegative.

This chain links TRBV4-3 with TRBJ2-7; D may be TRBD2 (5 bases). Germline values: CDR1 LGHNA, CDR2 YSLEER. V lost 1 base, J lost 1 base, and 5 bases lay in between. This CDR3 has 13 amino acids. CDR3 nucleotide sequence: TGCGCCAGCAGCCAAGGGACTTCCTACGAGCAGTACTTC. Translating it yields CASSQGTSYEQYF.

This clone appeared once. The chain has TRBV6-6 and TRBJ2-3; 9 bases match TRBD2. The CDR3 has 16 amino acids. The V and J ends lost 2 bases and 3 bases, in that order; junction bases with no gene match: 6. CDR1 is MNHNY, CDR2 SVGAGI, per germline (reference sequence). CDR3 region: CASSYTLAGVTDTQYF. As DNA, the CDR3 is TGTGCCAGCAGTTACACTTTAGCGGGGGTTACAGATACGCAGTATTTT.

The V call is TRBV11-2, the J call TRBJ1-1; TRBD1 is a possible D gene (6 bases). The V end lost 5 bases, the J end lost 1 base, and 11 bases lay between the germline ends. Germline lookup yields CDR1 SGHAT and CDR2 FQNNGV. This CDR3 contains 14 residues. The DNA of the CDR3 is TGTGCCAGCAGCGAATTGGGACAGAACACTGAAGCTTTCTTT. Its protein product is CASSELGQNTEAFF.

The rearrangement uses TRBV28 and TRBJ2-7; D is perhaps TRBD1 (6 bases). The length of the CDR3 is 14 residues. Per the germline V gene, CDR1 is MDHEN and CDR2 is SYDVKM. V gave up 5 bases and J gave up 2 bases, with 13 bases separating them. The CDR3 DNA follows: TGTGCCAGCAGTCTCGGGACAACCCCCTACGAGCAGTACGTC. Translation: CASSLGTTPYEQYV.

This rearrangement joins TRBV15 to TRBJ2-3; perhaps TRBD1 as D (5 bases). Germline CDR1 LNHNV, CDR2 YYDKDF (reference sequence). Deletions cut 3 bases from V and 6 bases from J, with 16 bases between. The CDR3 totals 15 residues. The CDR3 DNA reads TGTGCCACCAGCAGGGCCACAACAGGAGCGGATACGCAGTATTTT. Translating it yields CATSRATTGADTQYF.

The CDR3 DNA follows: TGTGCCAGCAGTGCGGGGACAGGGGATTACAATGAGCAGTTCTTC. This sequence encodes CASSAGTGDYNEQFF. This chain joins TRBV2 and TRBJ2-1; the match to TRBD1 covers 10 bases. Germline CDR1 is SNHLY and CDR2 is FYNNEI. V was pared by 4 bases and J by 4 bases, with 4 bases of the junction left unmatched. The CDR3 covers 15 residues. Full variable domain (rest looked up from reference TRBV2 and TRBJ2-1): EPEVTQTPSHQVTQMGQEVILRCVPISNHLYFYWYRQILGQKVEFLVSFYNNEISEKSEIFDDQFSVERPDGSNFTLKIRSTKLEDSAMYFCASSAGTGDYNEQFFGPGTRLTVL.

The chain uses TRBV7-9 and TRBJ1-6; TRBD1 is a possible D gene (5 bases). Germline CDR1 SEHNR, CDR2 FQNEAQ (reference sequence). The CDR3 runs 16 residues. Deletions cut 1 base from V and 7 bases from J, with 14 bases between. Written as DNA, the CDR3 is TGTGCCAGCAGCTTAGATGGAGTGACAGCAAATTCACCCCTCCACTTT. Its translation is CASSLDGVTANSPLHF.

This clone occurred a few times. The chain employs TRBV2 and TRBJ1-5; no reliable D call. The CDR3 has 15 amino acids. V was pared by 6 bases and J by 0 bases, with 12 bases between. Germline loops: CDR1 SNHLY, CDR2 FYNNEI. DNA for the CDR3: TGTGCCAGCAGGCTTGGAGGGATTAGCAATCAGCCCCAGCATTTT. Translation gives CASRLGGISNQPQHF.

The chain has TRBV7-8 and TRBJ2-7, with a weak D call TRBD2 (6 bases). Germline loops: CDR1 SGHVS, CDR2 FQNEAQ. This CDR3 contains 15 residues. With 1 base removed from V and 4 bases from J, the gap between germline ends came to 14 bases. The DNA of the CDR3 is TGTGCCAGCAGCTTAGAGGGTGGCGGGGTATACGAGCAGTACTTC. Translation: CASSLEGGGVYEQYF.

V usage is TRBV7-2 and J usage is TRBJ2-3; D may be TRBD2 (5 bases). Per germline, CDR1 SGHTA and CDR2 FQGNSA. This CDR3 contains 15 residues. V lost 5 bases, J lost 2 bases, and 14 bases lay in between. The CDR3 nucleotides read TGTGCCAGCAGCACAACGGGGAGCCCCACAGATACGCAGTATTTT. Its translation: CASSTTGSPTDTQYF.

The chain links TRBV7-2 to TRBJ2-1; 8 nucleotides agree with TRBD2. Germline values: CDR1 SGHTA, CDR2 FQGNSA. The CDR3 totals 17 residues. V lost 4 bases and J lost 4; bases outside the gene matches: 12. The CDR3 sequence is CASSSPLVAGLYNEQFF. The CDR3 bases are TGTGCCAGCAGCTCCCCCTTAGTAGCGGGGTTATACAATGAGCAGTTCTTC. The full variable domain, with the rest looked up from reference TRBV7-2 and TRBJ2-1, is GAGVSQSPSNKVTEKGKDVELRCDPISGHTALYWYRQSLGQGLEFLIYFQGNSAPDKSGLPSDRFSAERTGGSVSTLTIQRTQQEDSAVYLCASSSPLVAGLYNEQFFGPGTRLTVL.